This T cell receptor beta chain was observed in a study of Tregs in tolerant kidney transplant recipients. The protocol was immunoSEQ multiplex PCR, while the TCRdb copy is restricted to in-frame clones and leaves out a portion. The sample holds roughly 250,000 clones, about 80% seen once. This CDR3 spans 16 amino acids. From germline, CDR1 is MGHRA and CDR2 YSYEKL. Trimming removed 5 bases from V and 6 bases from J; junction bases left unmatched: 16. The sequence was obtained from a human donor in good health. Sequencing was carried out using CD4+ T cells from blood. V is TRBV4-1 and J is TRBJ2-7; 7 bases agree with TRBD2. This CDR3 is CASSDRRTSSSSEQYF. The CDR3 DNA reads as TGCGCCAGCAGCGACCGAAGGACTAGTTCTTCATCCGAGCAGTACTTC.